Each of the 18 T cell receptor beta chains below was sequenced from the same sample in a study of beta chain features in type 1 diabetes. The antigens these receptors bind are not known. Study-level findings and limits: Among all four CD4+ subsets, Type 1 diabetes patients had TCRB CDR3s that were moderately but significantly shorter.

Isolated RNA was reverse transcribed in full, so expressed TCRB transcripts were sequenced. Assay: immunoSEQ multiplex PCR; the TCRdb copy retains only in-frame clones and omits some. The repertoire holds tens of thousands of clones, with roughly two thirds as singletons. The sequencing sample was made of Tregs from blood. These receptors were obtained from a man aged 18 to 35 with type 1 diabetes.

This chain connects TRBV6-5 to TRBJ1-2; TRBD1 might be the D (5 bases). V dropped 1 base and J dropped 4 bases, with 10 bases sitting between them. This CDR3 is 14 amino acids long. Germline V CDR1 and CDR2: MNHEY, SVGAGI. This CDR3 reads CASSYFDRGYGYTF. The CDR3 DNA follows: TGTGCCAGCAGTTACTTTGACAGAGGCTATGGCTACACCTTC.

The gene calls are TRBV28 and TRBJ1-4; D is perhaps TRBD1 (6 bases). Germline V gives CDR1 MDHEN, CDR2 SYDVKM. This CDR3 has 15 residues. Trimming took 6 bases from V and 11 from J, leaving 22 bases between them. This CDR3 reads CASSQGPGPGGKLFF. DNA for the CDR3: TGTGCCAGCAGCCAGGGGCCCGGGCCCGGGGGGAAACTGTTTTTT. The full variable domain, its missing parts supplied by reference TRBV28 and TRBJ1-4, is DVKVTQSSRYLVKRTGEKVFLECVQDMDHENMFWYRQDPGLGLRLIYFSYDVKMKEKGDIPEGYSVSREKKERFSLILESASTNQTSMYLCASSQGPGPGGKLFFGSGTQLSVL.

V is TRBV29-1 and J is TRBJ2-3; D gene ambiguous. This CDR3 is built from 12 residues. V shed 1 base and J shed 4 bases, with 6 bases lying between them. The germline gives CDR1 SQVTM, CDR2 ANQGSEA. The CDR3 sequence: CSVEVVPDTQYF. As DNA, the CDR3 is TGCAGCGTTGAAGTAGTGCCAGATACGCAGTATTTT.

The chain uses TRBV18 and TRBJ2-6, with a weak D call TRBD2 (5 bases). V lost 3 bases to trimming and J lost 2 bases, with 5 bases between them. The CDR3 extends over 14 amino acids. The germline V gene encodes CDR1 KGHSH and CDR2 LQKENI. The CDR3: CASSPRAGANVLTF. The CDR3 DNA reads as TGTGCCAGCTCACCGAGGGCTGGGGCCAACGTCCTGACTTTC.

The V call is TRBV29-1, the J call TRBJ1-1; unclear D gene. Germline values: CDR1 SQVTM, CDR2 ANQGSEA. The CDR3 loop spans 13 amino acids. V dropped 7 bases and J dropped 2 bases, with 14 bases sitting between them. CDR3 sequence: CSAAVGLNTEAFF. DNA for the CDR3: TGCAGCGCTGCCGTTGGTCTAAACACTGAAGCTTTCTTT. Supplemented by reference TRBV29-1 and TRBJ1-1, the full variable domain reads SAVISQKPSRDICQRGTSLTIQCQVDSQVTMMFWYRQQPGQSLTLIATANQGSEATYESGFVIDKFPISRPNLTFSTLTVSNMSPEDSSIYLCSAAVGLNTEAFFGQGTRLTVV.

The chain is built from TRBV5-1 and TRBJ2-3, with D possibly being TRBD2 (5 bases). The CDR3 sequence is 16 residues long. CDR1 is SGHRS and CDR2 is YFSETQ in the germline V gene. V was clipped by 4 bases and J by 0 bases, with 15 bases between them. The CDR3 protein is CASSGGGSVSTDTQYF. The DNA for the CDR3 is TGCGCCAGCAGCGGTGGTGGTAGCGTAAGCACAGATACGCAGTATTTT.

The chain links TRBV18 to TRBJ2-5, with TRBD1 matching 7 bases. The CDR3 runs 13 residues. Germline lookup yields CDR1 KGHSH and CDR2 LQKENI. V lost 2 bases, J lost 4 bases, and 1 base stayed unmatched. The CDR3 bases are TGTGCCAGCTCACCAGACAGGGCAGAGACCCAGTACTTC. This encodes CASSPDRAETQYF.

This chain connects TRBV2 to TRBJ1-2; D unclear. The germline CDR1 and CDR2 sequences are SNHLY and FYNNEI. The germline V and J ends were trimmed by 8 bases and 5 bases, with 15 bases remaining between them. CDR3 size: 13 residues. The CDR3 here is CASRVAAGYGYTF. CDR3 coding DNA: TGTGCCAGCCGGGTAGCCGCTGGATATGGCTACACCTTC.

This chain uses TRBV19 with TRBJ1-5, with 10 bases matching TRBD1. The V and J ends lost 7 bases and 5 bases, in that order; junction bases with no gene match: 8. The CDR3 sequence is 15 residues long. Germline V gene data show CDR1 as LNHDA and CDR2 as SQIVND (reference sequence). CDR3 in DNA: TGTGCCAGTACAATGACAGGGGGCAATTATCAGCCCCAGCATTTT. This translates into CASTMTGGNYQPQHF.

The chain links TRBV5-4 to TRBJ1-5, with D uncertain. The V gene's germline CDR1 is SGHNT and CDR2 YYREEE (reference sequence). With 0 bases removed from V and 2 bases from J, the gap between germline ends came to 6 bases. The length of the CDR3 is 14 residues. This CDR3 reads CASSLAGGNQPQHF. CDR3 in DNA: TGTGCCAGCAGCTTGGCCGGGGGCAATCAGCCCCAGCATTTT.

V is TRBV29-1 and J is TRBJ2-4; 8 bases align to TRBD1. Trimming took 4 bases from V and 0 from J; bases not matched to a gene: 5. This CDR3 contains 15 residues. Germline V CDR1 and CDR2: SQVTM, ANQGSEA. The CDR3 sequence is CSVVVRGRAKNIQYF. CDR3 DNA sequence: TGCAGCGTTGTTGTCAGGGGGCGAGCCAAAAACATTCAGTACTTC.

This chain links TRBV11-2 with TRBJ2-3; 10 bases match TRBD2. This CDR3 spans 14 amino acids. The ends lost 3 bases at V and 5 bases at J; junction bases unmatched: 2. CDR1 and CDR2 (germline): SGHAT, FQNNGV. This chain's CDR3 is CASSFRLAGDTQYF. CDR3 sequence (DNA): TGTGCCAGCAGCTTTCGACTAGCGGGAGATACGCAGTATTTT.

The gene calls are TRBV5-5 and TRBJ2-1, with 8 bases matching TRBD2. CDR1 and CDR2 (germline): SGHKS, YYEKEE (reference sequence). V was clipped by 0 bases and J by 7 bases; unmatched bases: 9. The CDR3 sequence is 16 residues long. This chain's CDR3 is CASSLVIGRAGNEQFF. In nucleotides, the CDR3 is TGTGCCAGCAGCTTGGTAATCGGGAGGGCCGGGAATGAGCAGTTCTTC.

The V and J genes are TRBV5-1 and TRBJ1-6; 9 positions match TRBD1. This CDR3 comprises 13 residues. CDR1 is SGHRS, CDR2 YFSETQ, per germline. J was trimmed by 10 bases and V by 6 bases; bases with no gene match: 5. The CDR3, as DNA: TGCGCCAGCAAGGGACAGGGACAATCACCCCTCCACTTT. Amino acid sequence: CASKGQGQSPLHF.

The sample holds a few counts of this clone. The chain uses TRBV11-1 and TRBJ2-4; possible D gene TRBD2, 5 bases. Per the germline V gene, CDR1 is SGHAT and CDR2 is FQDESV (reference sequence). With 5 bases removed from V and 3 bases from J, the gap between germline ends came to 8 bases. The CDR3 is 13 residues long. CDR3 in amino acids: CASSPGFKNIQYF. As DNA, the CDR3 is TGTGCCAGCAGCCCGGGATTCAAAAACATTCAGTACTTC.

V is TRBV10-3 and J is TRBJ1-6; D remains unclear. Trimming removed 8 bases at V and 0 bases at J, with 5 bases between. This CDR3 comprises 13 residues. CDR1 and CDR2 (germline): ENHRY, SYGVKD. The CDR3 spells CAIGSSYNSPLHF. CDR3 DNA: TGTGCCATCGGTAGCTCCTATAATTCACCCCTCCACTTT.

The chain joins TRBV10-3 to TRBJ2-7; 7 nucleotides line up with TRBD1. The V gene's germline CDR1 is ENHRY and CDR2 SYGVKD. V lost 5 bases to trimming and J lost 3 bases; unmatched junction nucleotides: 4. This CDR3 has 13 residues. The CDR3 DNA sequence: TGTGCCATCAGTCCGACAGGGCTCTACGAGCAGTACTTC. It is translated as CAISPTGLYEQYF.

The J gene is TRBJ1-5, the V gene TRBV18; D possibly corresponds to TRBD1 (5 bases). V lost 2 bases and J 4 bases, leaving 12 bases between the germline ends. The CDR3 runs to 15 residues. In germline, CDR1 is KGHSH, CDR2 LQKENI. The CDR3 DNA follows: TGTGCCAGCTCACCAGGGGGAGGAGGGAATCAGCCCCAGCATTTT. Translation gives CASSPGGGGNQPQHF.